The rows below give T cell receptor beta chains drawn from one sample of a study of shared clonotypes between healthy human individuals. Sequenced by immunoSEQ multiplex PCR; TCRdb stores in-frame clones only, minus some. The data contain 2 million or so clones, roughly 94% of them singletons. Sequences were obtained from naive CD4+ T cells sorted from blood. All receptors derive from a man aged 18 to 29 in good health. Each CDR3 is given with its conserved first and last residue. The order of the fields is V gene, J gene, D gene, CDR3 protein, CDR3 DNA. D genes are given only for firm matches.

v_call: TRBV27; j_call: TRBJ1-2; d_call: .; cdr3_aa: CASSFVRGAGYTF; cdr3_nt: TGTGCCAGCAGTTTCGTCAGGGGTGCTGGCTACACCTTC
v_call: TRBV4-1; j_call: TRBJ2-1; d_call: .; cdr3_aa: CASSQEFPAFWNNYEQFF; cdr3_nt: TGCGCCAGCAGCCAAGAGTTTCCGGCCTTCTGGAACAACTATGAGCAGTTCTTC
v_call: TRBV5-1; j_call: TRBJ2-7; d_call: .; cdr3_aa: CASRSGYEQYF; cdr3_nt: TGCGCCAGCAGATCCGGCTACGAGCAGTACTTC
v_call: TRBV10-2; j_call: TRBJ1-1; d_call: .; cdr3_aa: CASIGASNTEAFF; cdr3_nt: TGCGCCAGCATCGGGGCGTCGAACACTGAAGCTTTCTTT
v_call: TRBV7-2; j_call: TRBJ2-3; d_call: .; cdr3_aa: CASSSSTGRGTDTQYF; cdr3_nt: TGTGCCAGCAGCTCCTCCACAGGGCGGGGCACAGATACGCAGTATTTT
v_call: TRBV7-2; j_call: TRBJ2-4; d_call: .; cdr3_aa: CASSSLKDSRSKNIQYF; cdr3_nt: TGTGCCAGCAGCTCCTTAAAGGACTCTAGATCCAAAAACATTCAGTACTTC
v_call: TRBV18; j_call: TRBJ2-7; d_call: TRBD1; cdr3_aa: CASSISGTGVVGPYEQYF; cdr3_nt: TGTGCCAGCTCAATTTCCGGGACAGGGGTCGTGGGTCCCTACGAGCAGTACTTC
v_call: TRBV7-3; j_call: TRBJ1-1; d_call: .; cdr3_aa: CASSTQWNTEAFF; cdr3_nt: TGTGCCAGCAGCACGCAATGGAACACTGAAGCTTTCTTT
v_call: TRBV18; j_call: TRBJ1-3; d_call: .; cdr3_aa: CASSQDPGLTGNTIYF; cdr3_nt: TGTGCCAGCTCACAGGACCCGGGGCTAACGGGAAACACCATATATTTT
v_call: TRBV18; j_call: TRBJ2-3; d_call: .; cdr3_aa: CASSPPGGLRDTQYF; cdr3_nt: TGTGCCAGCTCACCACCGGGGGGACTGAGAGATACGCAGTATTTT
v_call: TRBV7-3; j_call: TRBJ1-5; d_call: TRBD1; cdr3_aa: CASSLTGEGPQHF; cdr3_nt: TGTGCCAGCAGTTTAACAGGGGAAGGACCCCAGCATTTT
v_call: TRBV11-2; j_call: TRBJ2-5; d_call: TRBD1; cdr3_aa: CASRRGTGGRQETQYF; cdr3_nt: TGTGCCAGCAGACGGGGGACAGGGGGTCGCCAAGAGACCCAGTACTTC
v_call: TRBV7-2; j_call: TRBJ2-2; d_call: TRBD2; cdr3_aa: CASTPGGSSNTGELFF; cdr3_nt: TGTGCCAGCACCCCGGGGGGGAGTTCGAACACCGGGGAGCTGTTTTTT
v_call: TRBV30; j_call: TRBJ2-7; d_call: TRBD2; cdr3_aa: CAWRTSGSGEQYF; cdr3_nt: TGTGCCTGGAGGACTAGCGGGAGTGGCGAGCAGTACTTC